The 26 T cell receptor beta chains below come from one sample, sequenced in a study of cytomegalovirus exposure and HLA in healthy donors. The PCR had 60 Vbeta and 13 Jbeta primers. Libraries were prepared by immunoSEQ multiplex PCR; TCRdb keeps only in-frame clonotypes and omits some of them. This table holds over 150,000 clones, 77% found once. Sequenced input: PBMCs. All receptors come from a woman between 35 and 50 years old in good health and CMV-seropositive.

CDR3 sequence (DNA): TGTGCCAGCAGCCCATATCAGGCTAACTATGGCTACACCTTC. Encoded protein: CASSPYQANYGYTF. The V and J genes are TRBV7-2 and TRBJ1-2; the D is unclear. Trimming shortened V by 5 bases and J by 0 bases, and 10 bases separated the two germline ends. CDR1 and CDR2 from the germline V gene are SGHTA and FQGNSA. The CDR3 runs 14 residues.

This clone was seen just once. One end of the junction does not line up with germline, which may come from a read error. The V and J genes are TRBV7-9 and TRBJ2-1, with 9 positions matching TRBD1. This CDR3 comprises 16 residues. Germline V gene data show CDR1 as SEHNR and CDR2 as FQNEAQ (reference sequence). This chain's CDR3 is CSSSPTGGAGYNEQFF. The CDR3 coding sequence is TGTTCCAGCAGCCCAACAGGGGGCGCGGGTTACAATGAGCAGTTCTTC.

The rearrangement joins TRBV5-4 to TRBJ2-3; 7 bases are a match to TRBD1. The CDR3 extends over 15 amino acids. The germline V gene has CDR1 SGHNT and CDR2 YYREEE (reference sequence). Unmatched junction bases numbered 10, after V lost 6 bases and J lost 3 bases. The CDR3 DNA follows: TGTGCCAGCACCTCGAAGGGGGCTGGGACAGATACGCAGTATTTT. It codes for CASTSKGAGTDTQYF.

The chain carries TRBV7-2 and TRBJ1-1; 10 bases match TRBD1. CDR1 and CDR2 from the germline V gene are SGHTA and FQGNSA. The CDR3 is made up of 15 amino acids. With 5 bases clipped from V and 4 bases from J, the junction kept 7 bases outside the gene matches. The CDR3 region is CASSPRQGAVTEAFF. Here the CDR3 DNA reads TGTGCCAGCAGCCCCCGACAGGGGGCTGTCACTGAAGCTTTCTTT.

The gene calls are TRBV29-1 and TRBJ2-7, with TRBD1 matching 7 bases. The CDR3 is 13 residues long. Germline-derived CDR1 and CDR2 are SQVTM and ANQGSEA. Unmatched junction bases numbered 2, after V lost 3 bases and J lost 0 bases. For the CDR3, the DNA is TGCAGCGTTGAGGGACAGAACTCCTACGAGCAGTACTTC. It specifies CSVEGQNSYEQYF.

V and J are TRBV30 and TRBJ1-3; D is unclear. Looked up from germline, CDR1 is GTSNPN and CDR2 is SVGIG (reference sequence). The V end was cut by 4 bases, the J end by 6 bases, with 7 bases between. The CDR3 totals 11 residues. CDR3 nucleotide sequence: TGTGCCTGGACACAGCAAAACACCATATATTTT. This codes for CAWTQQNTIYF.

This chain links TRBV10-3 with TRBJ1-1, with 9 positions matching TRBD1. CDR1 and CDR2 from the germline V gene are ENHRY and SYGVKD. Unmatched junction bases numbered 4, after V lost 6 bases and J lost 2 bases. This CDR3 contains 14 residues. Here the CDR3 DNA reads TGTGCCATCAGAGAGGGACAGGGCAACACTGAAGCTTTCTTT. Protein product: CAIREGQGNTEAFF.

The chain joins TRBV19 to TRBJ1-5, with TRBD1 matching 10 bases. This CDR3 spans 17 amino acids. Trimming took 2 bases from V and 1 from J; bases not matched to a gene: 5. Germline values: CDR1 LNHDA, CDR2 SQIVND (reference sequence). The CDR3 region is CASSISGGQGSNQPQHF. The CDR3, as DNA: TGTGCCAGTAGTATAAGTGGGGGACAGGGGAGCAATCAGCCCCAGCATTTT.

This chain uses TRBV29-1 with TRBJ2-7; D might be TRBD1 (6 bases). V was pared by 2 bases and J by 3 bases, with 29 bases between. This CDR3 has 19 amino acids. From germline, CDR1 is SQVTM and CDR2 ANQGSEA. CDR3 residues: CSVEYPSRDTRRGLYEQYF. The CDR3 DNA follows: TGCAGCGTTGAATACCCTAGCCGGGACACCCGTCGGGGCCTCTACGAGCAGTACTTC.

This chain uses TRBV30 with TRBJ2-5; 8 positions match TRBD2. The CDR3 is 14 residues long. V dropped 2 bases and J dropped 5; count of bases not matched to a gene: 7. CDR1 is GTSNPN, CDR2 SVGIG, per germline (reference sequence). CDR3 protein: CAWSPGLAMETQYF. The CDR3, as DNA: TGTGCCTGGAGTCCTGGACTAGCTATGGAGACCCAGTACTTC.

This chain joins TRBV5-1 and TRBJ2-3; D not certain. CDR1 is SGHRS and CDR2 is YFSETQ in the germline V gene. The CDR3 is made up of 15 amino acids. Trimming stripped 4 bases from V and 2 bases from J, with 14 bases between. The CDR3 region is CASSPDWPSTDTQYF. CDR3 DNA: TGCGCCAGCAGCCCCGACTGGCCGTCCACAGATACGCAGTATTTT.

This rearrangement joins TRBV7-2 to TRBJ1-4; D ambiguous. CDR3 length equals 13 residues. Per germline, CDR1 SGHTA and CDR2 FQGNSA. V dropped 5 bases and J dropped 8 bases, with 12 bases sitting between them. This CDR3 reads CASSPSRQEKLFF. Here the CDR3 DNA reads TGTGCCAGCAGCCCTTCTAGGCAGGAAAAACTGTTTTTT.

CDR3 sequence: CASSTPDSLDVEKLFF. DNA for the CDR3: TGTGCCAGCAGCACTCCGGACAGCCTAGACGTAGAAAAACTGTTTTTT. The genes are TRBV5-4 and TRBJ1-4, with TRBD1 as a possible D gene (6 bases). Trimming took 4 bases from V and 8 from J, leaving 21 bases between them. Germline CDR1 SGHNT, CDR2 YYREEE (reference sequence). CDR3 length equals 16 residues.

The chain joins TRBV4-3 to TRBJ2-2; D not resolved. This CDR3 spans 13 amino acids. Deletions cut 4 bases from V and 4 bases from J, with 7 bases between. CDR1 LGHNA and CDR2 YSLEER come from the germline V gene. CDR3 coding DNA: TGCGCCAGCAGCCTCGACACCACCGGGGAGCTGTTTTTT. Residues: CASSLDTTGELFF.

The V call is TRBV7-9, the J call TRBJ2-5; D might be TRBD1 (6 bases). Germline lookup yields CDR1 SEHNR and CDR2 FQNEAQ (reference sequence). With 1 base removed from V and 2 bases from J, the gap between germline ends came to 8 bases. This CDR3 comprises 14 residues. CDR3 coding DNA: TGTGCCAGCAGCTTAGGGGGGACACAAGAGACCCAGTACTTC. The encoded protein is CASSLGGTQETQYF.

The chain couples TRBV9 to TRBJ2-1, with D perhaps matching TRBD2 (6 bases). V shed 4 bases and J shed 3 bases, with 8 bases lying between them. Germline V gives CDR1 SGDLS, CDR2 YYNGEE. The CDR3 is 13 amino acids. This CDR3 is CASSPGSYNEQFF. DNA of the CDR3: TGTGCCAGCAGCCCCGGGAGCTACAATGAGCAGTTCTTC.

CDR3 in amino acids: CASRVRDEEPYYGYTF. CDR3 nucleotide sequence: TGTGCCAGTAGGGTTCGAGACGAGGAACCTTACTATGGCTACACCTTC. The rearrangement joins TRBV19 to TRBJ1-2; D call uncertain. Germline-derived CDR1 and CDR2 are LNHDA and SQIVND (reference sequence). Trimming shortened V by 6 bases and J by 3 bases, and 20 bases separated the two germline ends. The CDR3 runs 16 residues.

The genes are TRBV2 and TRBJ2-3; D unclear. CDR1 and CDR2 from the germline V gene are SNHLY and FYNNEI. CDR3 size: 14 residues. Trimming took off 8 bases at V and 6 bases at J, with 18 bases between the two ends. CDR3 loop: CASGRSAFGDTQYF. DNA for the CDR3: TGTGCCAGCGGTAGGAGCGCCTTTGGGGATACGCAGTATTTT.

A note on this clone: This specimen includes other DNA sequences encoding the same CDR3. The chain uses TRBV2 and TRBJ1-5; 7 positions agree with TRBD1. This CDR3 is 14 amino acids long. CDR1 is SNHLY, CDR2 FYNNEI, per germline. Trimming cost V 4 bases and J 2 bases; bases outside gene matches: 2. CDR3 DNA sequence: TGTGCCAGCAGTGGGACAGGCGGCAATCAGCCCCAGCATTTT. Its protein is CASSGTGGNQPQHF.

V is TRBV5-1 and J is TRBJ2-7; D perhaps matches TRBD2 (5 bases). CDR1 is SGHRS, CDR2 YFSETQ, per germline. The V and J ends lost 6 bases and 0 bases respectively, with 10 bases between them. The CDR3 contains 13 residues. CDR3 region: CASTPGNSYEQYF. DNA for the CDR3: TGCGCCAGCACGCCGGGAAACTCCTACGAGCAGTACTTC.

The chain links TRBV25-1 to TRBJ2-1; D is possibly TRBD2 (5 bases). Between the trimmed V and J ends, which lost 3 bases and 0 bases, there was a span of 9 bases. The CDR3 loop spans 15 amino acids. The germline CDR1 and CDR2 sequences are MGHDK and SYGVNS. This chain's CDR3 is CASSDPGSSYNEQFF. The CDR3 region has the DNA TGTGCCAGCAGTGACCCGGGGAGCTCCTACAATGAGCAGTTCTTC.

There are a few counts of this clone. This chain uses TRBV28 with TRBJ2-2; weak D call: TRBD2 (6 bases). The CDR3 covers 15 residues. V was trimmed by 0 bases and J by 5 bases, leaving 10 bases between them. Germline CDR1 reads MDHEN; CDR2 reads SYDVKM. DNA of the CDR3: TGTGCCAGCAGTTTATGGCATCGGGGGACCGGGGAGCTGTTTTTT. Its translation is CASSLWHRGTGELFF.

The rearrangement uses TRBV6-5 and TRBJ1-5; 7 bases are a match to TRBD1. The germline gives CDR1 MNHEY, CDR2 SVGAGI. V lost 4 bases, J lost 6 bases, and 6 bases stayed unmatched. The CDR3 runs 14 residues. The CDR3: CASSSTTGSQPQHF. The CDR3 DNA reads TGTGCCAGCAGTTCCACGACAGGGAGTCAGCCCCAGCATTTT.

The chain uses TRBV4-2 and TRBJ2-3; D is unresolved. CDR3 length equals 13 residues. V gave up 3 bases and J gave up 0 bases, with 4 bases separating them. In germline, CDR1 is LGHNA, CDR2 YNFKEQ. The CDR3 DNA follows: TGTGCCAGCAGCCACCCTAGCACAGATACGCAGTATTTT. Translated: CASSHPSTDTQYF.

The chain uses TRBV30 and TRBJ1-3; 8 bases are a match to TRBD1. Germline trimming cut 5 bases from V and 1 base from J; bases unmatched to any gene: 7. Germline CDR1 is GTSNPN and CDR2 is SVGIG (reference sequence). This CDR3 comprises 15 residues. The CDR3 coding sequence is TGTGCCTGGTCCCCGACAGGGGCATCTGGAAACACCATATATTTT. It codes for CAWSPTGASGNTIYF.

CDR3 residues: CASSLDRPNYTF. CDR3 DNA: TGTGCCAGCAGCTTAGATCGTCCTAACTACACCTTC. This chain joins TRBV7-9 and TRBJ1-2; D not resolved. Trimming stripped 1 base from V and 10 bases from J, with 10 bases between. CDR3 length: 12 amino acids. Per germline, CDR1 SEHNR and CDR2 FQNEAQ (reference sequence).